This TCR beta chain was sequenced in a study of blood T cell repertoires in COVID-19. The table came from immunoSEQ multiplex PCR; TCRdb's copy has only in-frame clones and leaves some out. The data contain about 300,000 clones, around 86% of them seen just once; the ten biggest clones take up roughly 2.6%. After removal of 6 bases from V and 4 bases from J, the junction contained 2 bases not matched to a gene. CDR1 is SQVTM and CDR2 is ANQGSEA in the germline V gene. This CDR3 spans 11 amino acids. The specimen was PBMCs or T cells enriched from blood (not recorded which). This sequence originates from a woman between 18 and 29 years old who had recovered from COVID-19. The rearrangement uses TRBV29-1 and TRBJ1-1; 7 bases align to TRBD1. CDR3 in DNA: TGCAGCGTCCCAGGGGGCACTGAAGCTTTCTTT. It codes for CSVPGGTEAFF.